Listed here are 2 T cell receptor beta chains from one sample, sequenced in a study of post-analysis software for immune sequencing data. Regarding the study as a whole: Controls had lower frequencies than patients of five TRBV segments, which included TRBV5-6, TRBV5-1 and TRBV20-1.

Unique molecular identifiers were carried by the TCR beta cDNA libraries. TCRdb recomputed calls from the PCR reads with MiXCR, one row per CDR3 protein. The sample records hundreds of thousands of distinct CDR3 sequences, around 47% being singletons. Which antigens these TCRs recognize remains unknown. What was sequenced was blood. These receptors came from a girl aged 10-17 years with multiple sclerosis.

The rearrangement joins TRBV20-1 to TRBJ2-1; TRBD2 matches 7 bases. Germline assignment: CDR1 DFQATT and CDR2 SNEGSKA (reference sequence). The J segment lost 0 bases and the V segment lost 1 base, leaving 6 bases of the junction unmatched. This CDR3 is built from 16 residues. DNA for the CDR3: TGCAGTGCTAGAGCTTCCGGGACTACCTCCTACAATGAGCAGTTCTTC. Protein: CSARASGTTSYNEQFF.

The CDR3 reads CASREARVGYEQYF. For the CDR3, the DNA is TGTGCCAGCAGGGAGGCCAGGGTCGGTTACGAGCAGTACTTC. This chain links TRBV25-1 with TRBJ2-7, with D perhaps being TRBD1 or TRBD2 (5 bases each). The germline CDR1 and CDR2 sequences are MGHDK and SYGVNS. There are 14 residues in the CDR3. Trimming took 6 bases from V and 4 from J, leaving 16 bases between them.